This TCR beta chain was identified in a study of early T cells in non-severe SARS-CoV-2 infection. Whole-study context: Investigators sequenced bulk RNA drawn from unsorted whole blood, and chains remained unpaired. Findings of the study overall: Lookups in VDJdb leaned toward anti-spike CD8 responses and missed private and CD4 specificities.

Individual cDNA molecules carried attached unique molecular identifiers. Using its own MiXCR run on the 5' RACE reads, TCRdb lists one record per CDR3 protein. Found here are roughly 120,000 distinct CDR3 sequences, 15% of them singletons; the top ten hold 21%. This clonotype was recorded many times. What it binds is unknown. This TCR was sampled from an adult who was a healthcare worker with PCR-confirmed SARS-CoV-2 infection or an uninfected control (not recorded which). The specimen was whole blood.

CDR3: CASSLALGNQPQHF. Written as DNA, the CDR3 is TGTGCCAGCAGCTTAGCATTAGGGAATCAGCCCCAGCATTTT. V is TRBV7-2 and J is TRBJ1-5; D is unclear. Germline V lookup: CDR1 SGHTA, CDR2 FQGNSA. There are 14 residues in the CDR3. Trimming pared 0 bases from V and 4 bases from J, leaving 7 bases between.